The rows below give T cell receptor beta chains drawn from one sample of a study of Ad26.COV2.S vaccination and SARS-CoV-2 variants. Assay used: immunoSEQ multiplex PCR; TCRdb lists only in-frame clones, some missing. The table includes hundreds of thousands of clones, 70% to 90% detected once. Sequencing used peripheral blood, obtained in a trial of Ad26.COV2.S vaccine versus placebo. The receptors come from a person aged 18-65 years who received the Ad26.COV2.S COVID-19 vaccine or a placebo. The CDR3 runs from the conserved cysteine through the conserved F or W. Each record gives: D gene, J gene, V gene, clone size, CDR3 protein, CDR3 DNA. The D gene is left open where the match is weak. Size is omitted from some rows. Given values are once, few, many or a class for expanded clones.

d_call: -; j_call: TRBJ2-7; v_call: TRBV2; clone_size: -; cdr3_aa: CASSERSAAVGNEQYF; cdr3_nt: TGTGCCAGCAGTGAAAGGTCGGCAGCCGTTGGTAACGAGCAGTACTTC
d_call: -; j_call: TRBJ1-2; v_call: TRBV4-3; clone_size: -; cdr3_aa: CASSPGDNPYGYTF; cdr3_nt: TGCGCCAGCAGCCCCGGGGACAACCCCTATGGCTACACCTTC
d_call: -; j_call: TRBJ1-5; v_call: TRBV28; clone_size: -; cdr3_aa: CASSSDRSYQPQHF; cdr3_nt: TGTGCCAGCAGCTCAGACAGGTCATATCAGCCCCAGCATTTT
d_call: -; j_call: TRBJ1-4; v_call: TRBV27; clone_size: -; cdr3_aa: CASSYGGREKLFF; cdr3_nt: TGTGCCAGCAGTTACGGGGGTAGAGAAAAACTGTTTTTT
d_call: -; j_call: TRBJ2-4; v_call: TRBV21-1; clone_size: once; cdr3_aa: CASSKWVGGRGQNIQYF; cdr3_nt: TGTGCCAGCAGCAAGTGGGTTGGGGGGCGCGGTCAAAACATTCAGTACTTC
d_call: -; j_call: TRBJ2-5; v_call: TRBV19; clone_size: -; cdr3_aa: CASSIEGLGVRTQYF; cdr3_nt: TGTGCCAGTAGTATTGAAGGCCTGGGGGTAAGGACCCAGTACTTC
d_call: TRBD2; j_call: TRBJ2-3; v_call: TRBV6-1; clone_size: once; cdr3_aa: CASRGGRAVHRITDTQYF; cdr3_nt: TGTGCCAGCCGTGGCGGGAGGGCCGTCCATCGAATCACAGATACGCAGTATTTT
d_call: -; j_call: TRBJ2-3; v_call: TRBV7-6; clone_size: -; cdr3_aa: CASVLGGSTDTQYF; cdr3_nt: TGTGCCAGCGTATTAGGAGGGAGCACAGATACGCAGTATTTT
d_call: -; j_call: TRBJ2-7; v_call: TRBV19; clone_size: -; cdr3_aa: CASSIGGPSYEQYF; cdr3_nt: TGTGCCAGTAGTATAGGGGGACCTTCCTACGAGCAGTACTTC
d_call: -; j_call: TRBJ1-2; v_call: TRBV25-1; clone_size: few; cdr3_aa: CASTQGVGYTF; cdr3_nt: TGTGCCAGCACCCAAGGGGTTGGCTACACCTTC
d_call: TRBD1; j_call: TRBJ1-1; v_call: TRBV2; clone_size: few; cdr3_aa: CASSNGQVNTEAFF; cdr3_nt: TGTGCCAGCAGTAACGGACAGGTGAACACTGAAGCTTTCTTT
d_call: -; j_call: TRBJ2-3; v_call: TRBV10-3; clone_size: -; cdr3_aa: CAIGTSGRDTQYF; cdr3_nt: TGTGCCATCGGGACCTCTGGAAGAGATACGCAGTATTTT
d_call: TRBD1; j_call: TRBJ1-2; v_call: TRBV7-2; clone_size: -; cdr3_aa: CASSLGDRVYGYTF; cdr3_nt: TGTGCCAGCAGCTTGGGGGACAGGGTCTATGGCTACACCTTC
d_call: TRBD1; j_call: TRBJ2-1; v_call: TRBV12-3/TRBV12-4; clone_size: -; cdr3_aa: CASRLQGNEQFF; cdr3_nt: TGTGCCAGCAGACTACAGGGGAATGAGCAGTTCTTC
d_call: -; j_call: TRBJ2-4; v_call: TRBV19; clone_size: -; cdr3_aa: CASSIGTLGEFGKNIQYF; cdr3_nt: TGTGCCAGTAGTATAGGGACACTCGGAGAGTTCGGCAAAAACATTCAGTACTTC
d_call: TRBD1; j_call: TRBJ1-5; v_call: TRBV30; clone_size: once; cdr3_aa: CAWAPKTGGDQPQHF; cdr3_nt: TGTGCCTGGGCCCCTAAAACAGGGGGAGATCAGCCCCAGCATTTT
d_call: -; j_call: TRBJ2-2; v_call: TRBV7-9; clone_size: -; cdr3_aa: CASSFTLGTGNTGELFF; cdr3_nt: TGTGCCAGCAGCTTCACCCTAGGGACGGGGAACACCGGGGAGCTGTTTTTT
d_call: TRBD1; j_call: TRBJ1-1; v_call: TRBV19; clone_size: -; cdr3_aa: CASPGTGKNTEAFF; cdr3_nt: TGTGCCAGTCCCGGGACAGGGAAGAACACTGAAGCTTTCTTT
d_call: -; j_call: TRBJ1-2; v_call: TRBV2; clone_size: many; cdr3_aa: CASSGPTGAKGYGYTF; cdr3_nt: TGTGCCAGCAGTGGGCCGACCGGGGCCAAAGGCTATGGCTACACCTTC
d_call: TRBD1; j_call: TRBJ1-6; v_call: TRBV7-8; clone_size: -; cdr3_aa: CASSHRTGVNSPLHF; cdr3_nt: TGTGCCAGCAGCCACCGGACAGGGGTAAATTCACCCCTCCACTTT
d_call: TRBD1; j_call: TRBJ2-1; v_call: TRBV5-4; clone_size: -; cdr3_aa: CASSLAGTGGSYNEQFF; cdr3_nt: TGTGCCAGCAGCTTGGCCGGTACAGGGGGCTCCTACAATGAGCAGTTCTTC
d_call: -; j_call: TRBJ1-1; v_call: TRBV6-5; clone_size: -; cdr3_aa: CASSYEVGTEAFF; cdr3_nt: TGTGCCAGCAGTTACGAGGTTGGCACTGAAGCTTTCTTT
d_call: TRBD1; j_call: TRBJ1-2; v_call: TRBV11-2; clone_size: -; cdr3_aa: CASSLEVRGHYGYTF; cdr3_nt: TGTGCCAGCAGCTTAGAAGTCAGGGGGCACTATGGCTACACCTTC
d_call: TRBD2; j_call: TRBJ2-3; v_call: TRBV4-3; clone_size: -; cdr3_aa: CASSREPRLAGDQYF; cdr3_nt: TGCGCCAGCAGCCGAGAACCTAGACTAGCGGGGGACCAGTATTTT
d_call: -; j_call: TRBJ1-2; v_call: TRBV7-2; clone_size: -; cdr3_aa: CASSPTPGLANYGYTF; cdr3_nt: TGTGCCAGCAGCCCGACCCCAGGGTTAGCTAACTATGGCTACACCTTC
d_call: -; j_call: TRBJ2-5; v_call: TRBV7-9; clone_size: -; cdr3_aa: CASGRQETQYF; cdr3_nt: TGTGCCAGCGGCAGACAAGAGACCCAGTACTTC
d_call: -; j_call: TRBJ2-7; v_call: TRBV9; clone_size: -; cdr3_aa: CASSVATGSGYEQYF; cdr3_nt: TGTGCCAGCAGCGTAGCAACAGGGAGCGGTTACGAGCAGTACTTC
d_call: TRBD2; j_call: TRBJ2-2; v_call: TRBV27; clone_size: -; cdr3_aa: CASSSRTSGRPRGELFF; cdr3_nt: TGTGCCAGCAGTTCCAGGACTAGCGGGAGGCCTAGAGGGGAGCTGTTTTTT
d_call: -; j_call: TRBJ2-7; v_call: TRBV11-2; clone_size: -; cdr3_aa: CASSRSYEQYF; cdr3_nt: TGTGCCAGCAGCCGTTCCTACGAGCAGTACTTC
d_call: TRBD2; j_call: TRBJ2-3; v_call: TRBV4-3; clone_size: -; cdr3_aa: CASSQEVSGGAYSTDTQYF; cdr3_nt: TGCGCCAGCAGCCAAGAAGTCAGCGGGGGGGCCTATAGCACAGATACGCAGTATTTT
d_call: -; j_call: TRBJ1-1; v_call: TRBV9; clone_size: -; cdr3_aa: CASRGREPLNTEAFF; cdr3_nt: TGTGCCAGCAGAGGAAGAGAACCCCTGAACACTGAAGCTTTCTTT
d_call: -; j_call: TRBJ2-5; v_call: TRBV10-1; clone_size: once; cdr3_aa: CASSESGKETQYF; cdr3_nt: TGCGCCAGCAGTGAGTCAGGGAAAGAGACCCAGTACTTC
d_call: -; j_call: TRBJ1-1; v_call: TRBV29-1; clone_size: -; cdr3_aa: CSVEEGGGGTEAFF; cdr3_nt: TGCAGCGTTGAAGAAGGTGGGGGCGGCACTGAAGCTTTCTTT
d_call: TRBD2; j_call: TRBJ2-3; v_call: TRBV3-1/TRBV3-2; clone_size: once; cdr3_aa: CASSQGLAEYPSTDTQYF; cdr3_nt: TGTGCCAGCAGCCAGGGACTAGCGGAATATCCTAGCACAGATACGCAGTATTTT
d_call: TRBD1; j_call: TRBJ2-7; v_call: TRBV11-2; clone_size: once; cdr3_aa: CASSLGTGRSYEQYF; cdr3_nt: TGTGCCAGCAGCCTCGGGACAGGGCGCTCCTACGAGCAGTACTTC
d_call: -; j_call: TRBJ1-1; v_call: TRBV29-1; clone_size: -; cdr3_aa: CSAHPGGFEAFF; cdr3_nt: TGCAGCGCTCACCCTGGGGGATTTGAAGCTTTCTTT
d_call: -; j_call: TRBJ1-5; v_call: TRBV5-6; clone_size: -; cdr3_aa: CASSLARLNQPQHF; cdr3_nt: TGTGCCAGCAGCTTGGCCAGACTCAATCAGCCCCAGCATTTT
d_call: -; j_call: TRBJ1-5; v_call: TRBV28; clone_size: -; cdr3_aa: CATRHLAGPQHF; cdr3_nt: TGTGCCACTAGACACCTTGCTGGGCCCCAGCATTTT
d_call: TRBD2; j_call: TRBJ2-7; v_call: TRBV6-2/TRBV6-3; clone_size: -; cdr3_aa: CASSLAGAPYEQYF; cdr3_nt: TGTGCCAGCAGTCTAGCGGGGGCCCCCTACGAGCAGTACTTC
d_call: -; j_call: TRBJ2-3; v_call: TRBV7-2; clone_size: once; cdr3_aa: CASSLVVTDTQYF; cdr3_nt: TGTGCCAGCAGCTTAGTAGTCACAGATACGCAGTATTTT
d_call: -; j_call: TRBJ2-2; v_call: TRBV5-8; clone_size: -; cdr3_aa: CASSPVLPYNTGELFF; cdr3_nt: TGTGCCAGCAGCCCCGTCCTCCCTTATAACACCGGGGAGCTGTTTTTT
d_call: -; j_call: TRBJ1-2; v_call: TRBV4-1; clone_size: -; cdr3_aa: CASSQTPSTNYGYTF; cdr3_nt: TGCGCCAGCAGCCAAACACCGTCAACTAACTATGGCTACACCTTC
d_call: -; j_call: TRBJ1-3; v_call: TRBV5-1; clone_size: -; cdr3_aa: CASSLARSAGNTIYF; cdr3_nt: TGCGCCAGCAGCTTGGCCCGGTCAGCAGGAAACACCATATATTTT
d_call: TRBD2; j_call: TRBJ2-7; v_call: TRBV7-9; clone_size: -; cdr3_aa: CASSSSGGTYEQYF; cdr3_nt: TGTGCCAGCAGCTCGAGCGGGGGTACCTACGAGCAGTACTTC
d_call: TRBD1; j_call: TRBJ2-7; v_call: TRBV6-5; clone_size: -; cdr3_aa: CASRSRGRREQYF; cdr3_nt: TGTGCCAGCAGGAGCAGGGGGCGCCGCGAGCAGTACTTC
d_call: -; j_call: TRBJ1-4; v_call: TRBV11-2; clone_size: -; cdr3_aa: CASSPSRGLEKLFF; cdr3_nt: TGTGCCAGCAGCCCCTCGAGAGGGCTTGAAAAACTGTTTTTT
d_call: -; j_call: TRBJ2-3; v_call: TRBV21-1; clone_size: few; cdr3_aa: CASSKFPLIRGSTDTQYF; cdr3_nt: TGTGCCAGCAGCAAGTTCCCCCTAATAAGAGGGTCCACAGATACGCAGTATTTT
d_call: TRBD2; j_call: TRBJ2-1; v_call: TRBV27; clone_size: -; cdr3_aa: CASTSGDPSYNEQFF; cdr3_nt: TGTGCCAGCACCAGCGGGGACCCCTCCTACAATGAGCAGTTCTTC
d_call: -; j_call: TRBJ2-6; v_call: TRBV24-1; clone_size: -; cdr3_aa: CATSDSDTLSGANVLTF; cdr3_nt: TGTGCCACCAGTGATTCGGACACACTCTCTGGGGCCAACGTCCTGACTTTC
d_call: -; j_call: TRBJ2-7; v_call: TRBV11-2; clone_size: few; cdr3_aa: CASSFRGDTFSYEQYF; cdr3_nt: TGTGCCAGCAGCTTTAGAGGAGACACCTTCTCCTACGAGCAGTACTTC
d_call: -; j_call: TRBJ1-4; v_call: TRBV7-9; clone_size: -; cdr3_aa: CASSYGGRDGEKLFF; cdr3_nt: TGTGCCAGCAGCTATGGGGGGAGGGACGGTGAAAAACTGTTTTTT